This TCR beta chain was sequenced during a study of control samples from healthy donors and cancer patients (TCRdb year 2020). As for this clone: Its antigen target is currently unknown. No much larger clone exists at a distance of one base, and base qualities are not known.

The germline V gene encodes CDR1 KGHDR and CDR2 SFDVKD. The junction shows trimming of 3 bases on V and 1 base on J, plus 16 bases between the germline ends. The CDR3, from cysteine to phenylalanine, totals 17 residues. The CDR3 DNA has 51 bases and is translated from base 1. The library was made by the immunoSEQ multiplex PCR assay. TCRdb holds this immuneACCESS table with in-frame rearrangements only. Some clones are missing; in checked studies, unresolved V genes explain under half, and the rest has no known cause. In this sample the table shows some 200,000 clones, about 93% of which occur a single time. Of the sample, over 1.3% is held by the ten largest clones.

The sequence is built from TRBV24-1 and TRBJ2-3, with TRBD2 perhaps the D gene, on 6 matching bases. This receptor was identified in a young man in good health. Sample: blood. The CDR3 protein: CATSDNLLAAGTDTQYF. The base sequence is TGTGCCACCAGTGATAACCTACTAGCAGCGGGCACAGATACGCAGTATTTT.